This entry features one TCR beta chain sequence. Antigen: not known. V gave up 3 bases and J gave up 5 bases, with 14 bases separating them. The germline V gene has CDR1 SGHAT and CDR2 FQNNGV. This CDR3 spans 15 amino acids. The sample comes from a study of a mutant IDH1 vaccine in newly diagnosed glioma. At the level of the study: Patients under treatment included about 62% males and 37.5% females and had a mean age of approximately 40 years. Study-wide results and caveats: Altogether, about 95% of patients exhibited vaccine-induced immune responses.

TCRdb keeps only in-frame clones here, not all; method: immunoSEQ multiplex PCR. The profile shows about 25,000 clones, about 76% of them singletons. This sample's time point: week 5, during vaccination. Alongside topical imiquimod, each dose of vaccine comprised 300 ug of mutant IDH1 20-mer peptide. The chain joins TRBV11-2 to TRBJ1-5, with D perhaps TRBD1 (6 bases). Source: PBMCs, taken from a glioma patient whose treatment included an IDH1 peptide vaccine. The sequence was collected from a man aged 40-49 years with glioma. The CDR3 region has the DNA TGTGCCAGCAGCTTCACGGGGGGCGAAGATCAGCCCCAGCATTTT. Its protein is CASSFTGGEDQPQHF.